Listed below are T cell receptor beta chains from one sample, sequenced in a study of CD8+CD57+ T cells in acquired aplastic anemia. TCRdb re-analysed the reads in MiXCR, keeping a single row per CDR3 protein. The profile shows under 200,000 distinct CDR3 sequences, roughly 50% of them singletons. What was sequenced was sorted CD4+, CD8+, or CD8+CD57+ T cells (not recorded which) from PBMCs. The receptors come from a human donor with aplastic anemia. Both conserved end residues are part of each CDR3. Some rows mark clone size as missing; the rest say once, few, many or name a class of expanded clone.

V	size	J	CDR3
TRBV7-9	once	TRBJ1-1	CASSPLSGRAFF
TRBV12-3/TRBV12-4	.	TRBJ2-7	CASSGIAGREQYF
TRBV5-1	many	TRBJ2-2	CASRQGTNLIGELFF
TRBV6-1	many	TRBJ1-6	CASSSRTGTGNSPLHF
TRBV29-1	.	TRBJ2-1	CSVGGSSYNEQFF
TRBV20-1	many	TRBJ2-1	CSAFRAPGYNEQFF
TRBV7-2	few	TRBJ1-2	CASSPDRAYGYTF
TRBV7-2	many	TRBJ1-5	CASSFGGNQPQHF
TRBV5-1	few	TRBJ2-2	CASSNSGGNTGELFF
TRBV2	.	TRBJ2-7	CASSEYWDSSYEQYF
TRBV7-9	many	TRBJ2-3	CASSLNGARDTQYF
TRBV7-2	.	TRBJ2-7	CASKAGGPSYEQYF
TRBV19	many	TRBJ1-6	CATSTGQNNSPLHF
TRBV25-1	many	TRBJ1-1	CASRDSDSTEAFF
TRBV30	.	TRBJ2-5	CSWSVQGGLRQETQYF
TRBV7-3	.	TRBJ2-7	CASSLIDRAKQYF
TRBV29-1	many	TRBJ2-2	CSVEDDWVAGANTGELFF
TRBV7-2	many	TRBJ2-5	CASSRALRGGETQYF
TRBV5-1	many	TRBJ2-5	CASSPSSGAYQETQYF
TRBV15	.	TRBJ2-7	CATSYETGARREQYF
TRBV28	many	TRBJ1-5	CASSSGGGSNQPQHF
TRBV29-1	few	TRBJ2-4	CSVRPSGQGDIQYF
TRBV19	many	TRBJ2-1	CASSIRDRGGNEQFF
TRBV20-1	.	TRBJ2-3	CSARESGTSGTDTQYF
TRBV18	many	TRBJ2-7	CASSPQAGASRREQYF
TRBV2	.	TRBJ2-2	CASSLAGGDTGELFF
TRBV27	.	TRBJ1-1	CASRGHPGGTEAFF
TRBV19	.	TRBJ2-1	CASSPEGNDEQFF
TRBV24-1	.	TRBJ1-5	CATSDPNQPQHF
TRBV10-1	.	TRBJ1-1	CASSESQTITEAFF
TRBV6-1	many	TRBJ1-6	CASSESPGYSPLHF
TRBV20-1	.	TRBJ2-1	CSATARDGHRNEQFF
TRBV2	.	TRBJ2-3	CASSWQGAADTQYF
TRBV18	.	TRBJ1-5	CASSPTGSEPQHF
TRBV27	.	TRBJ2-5	CASSFSYRQGAQYF
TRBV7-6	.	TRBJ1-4	CASSFTGGGNEKLFF
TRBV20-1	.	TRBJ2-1	CSARNPAGGPNNEQFF
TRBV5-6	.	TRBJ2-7	CASSPGLSGYEQYF
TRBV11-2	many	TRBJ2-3	CASSLEGGRITDTQYF
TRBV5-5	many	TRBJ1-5	CASNTGDLGGQPQHF
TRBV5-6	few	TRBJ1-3	CASSPGQTGNTIYF